This TCR beta chain stems from a study of T cells after somatic rescue of genetic block. Profiled with immunoSEQ multiplex PCR; TCRdb holds only in-frame clones, not every one. The sample has roughly 71,000 clones, approximately 91% seen once. Per the germline V gene, CDR1 is SGHNT and CDR2 is YYREEE (reference sequence). Trimming pared 2 bases from V and 0 bases from J, leaving 8 bases between. This CDR3 is built from 14 residues. The chain combines TRBV5-4 with TRBJ1-2; no firm D call. The TCR comes from a man aged 25 to 40. Sequenced sample: peripheral blood mononuclear cells (PBMCs). CDR3 sequence: CASSLGPANYGYTF. CDR3 nucleotide sequence: TGTGCCAGCAGCTTAGGGCCCGCTAACTATGGCTACACCTTC.